The 12 T cell receptor beta chains given below trace back to one sample, sequenced in a study of cytomegalovirus exposure and HLA in healthy donors. 60 Vbeta and 13 Jbeta primers were used in PCR. Measured with immunoSEQ multiplex PCR; TCRdb has only the in-frame clones, and not every one. Among roughly 150,000 clones, around 9.6% were seen once, and the ten largest hold 1.5% to 2%. Sequencing input: PBMCs. Every receptor here comes from a male donor in good health and CMV-seronegative.

This clone was seen a handful of times. V usage is TRBV4-3 and J usage is TRBJ2-1; D gene unclear. Trimming took off 4 bases at V and 5 bases at J, with 18 bases between the two ends. Germline CDR1 reads LGHNA; CDR2 reads YSLEER. The length of the CDR3 is 16 residues. In nucleotides, the CDR3 is TGCGCCAGCAGCCGTCGCACGTCCATTGACAACAATGAGCAGTTCTTC. This codes for CASSRRTSIDNNEQFF.

The chain combines TRBV7-8 with TRBJ2-2; no reliable D call. Germline V lookup: CDR1 SGHVS, CDR2 FQNEAQ. Between the trimmed V and J ends, which lost 0 bases and 2 bases, there was a span of 4 bases. CDR3 length: 14 amino acids. CDR3 sequence: CASSLAQNTGELFF. CDR3 coding DNA: TGTGCCAGCAGCTTAGCACAAAACACCGGGGAGCTGTTTTTT.

This clone was counted a few times. As DNA, the CDR3 is TGTGCCAGCGGGAGCGGGAGGGCCTTTGAGCAGTACTTC. It yields the protein CASGSGRAFEQYF. This chain uses TRBV13 with TRBJ2-7, with TRBD2 identical over 10 bases. J gave up 7 bases and V 8 bases, and 8 bases lay outside the gene matches. The CDR3 is 13 residues long. From germline, CDR1 is PRHDT and CDR2 FYEKMQ (reference sequence). Full variable domain (rest looked up from reference TRBV13 and TRBJ2-7): AAGVIQSPRHLIKEKRETATLKCYPIPRHDTVYWYQQGPGQDPQFLISFYEKMQSDKGSIPDRFSAQQFSDYHSELNMSSLELGDSALYFCASGSGRAFEQYFGPGTRLTVT.

The chain has TRBV27 and TRBJ1-5; 8 nucleotides agree with TRBD1. CDR1 is MNHEY, CDR2 SMNVEV, per germline (reference sequence). Losses at the gene ends were 5 bases for V and 5 bases for J; bases not matched to a gene: 8. The CDR3 totals 15 residues. CDR3: CASSLGQGVHQPQHF. CDR3 nucleotide sequence: TGTGCCAGCAGTCTCGGACAGGGAGTTCATCAGCCCCAGCATTTT.

This clone was picked up a small number of times. This chain connects TRBV13 to TRBJ2-1, with D tentatively TRBD1 (5 bases). The CDR3 is 13 amino acids. Germline V gene sequence: CDR1 PRHDT, CDR2 FYEKMQ (reference sequence). V was cut by 3 bases and J by 15 bases, with 18 bases left in between. CDR3 residues: CASSFRGQRVLFF. In DNA, the CDR3 is TGTGCCAGCAGCTTTAGGGGCCAGCGTGTCCTGTTCTTC.

The CDR3 nucleotides are TGCGCCAGCAGCCAAGCTCCCGGACCCCCACAGGGTGAGCAGTTCTTC. It encodes CASSQAPGPPQGEQFF. The chain couples TRBV4-1 to TRBJ2-1; maybe TRBD1 (6 bases). Germline loops: CDR1 MGHRA, CDR2 YSYEKL. V lost 1 base and J lost 9, with 19 bases in between. This CDR3 has 16 amino acids.

This clone has a handful of counts. V gene TRBV6-1 combines with J gene TRBJ1-6; 7 bases map to TRBD1. CDR1 is MNHNS and CDR2 is SASEGT in the germline V gene. This CDR3 has 17 residues. After removal of 3 bases from V and 3 bases from J, the junction contained 8 bases not matched to a gene. CDR3 region: CASSEARDSVYNSPLHF. DNA for the CDR3: TGTGCCAGCAGTGAGGCTAGGGACAGCGTCTATAATTCACCCCTCCACTTT.

The chain employs TRBV2 and TRBJ2-7, with 8 bases identical to TRBD1. Germline CDR1 reads SNHLY; CDR2 reads FYNNEI. The CDR3 contains 12 residues. The V segment lost 6 bases and the J segment 3 bases; nucleotides outside the gene matches: 1. The CDR3 here is CASRDRDYEQYF. CDR3 in DNA: TGTGCCAGCAGGGACAGGGACTACGAGCAGTACTTC.

This clone came up a few times. This rearrangement joins TRBV28 to TRBJ1-2, with D maybe TRBD1 (5 bases). Per germline, CDR1 MDHEN and CDR2 SYDVKM. The germline V and J ends were trimmed by 1 base and 7 bases, with 16 bases remaining between them. The CDR3 runs 15 residues. The CDR3 DNA follows: TGTGCCAGCAGTTTATCGCAGGGTCGTCTGGGTGGCTACACCTTC. Amino acids: CASSLSQGRLGGYTF.

This clone was detected only a few times. The same CDR3 can be traced to other DNA sequences in this sample. The J gene is TRBJ2-7, the V gene TRBV6-6, with 10 bases aligning to TRBD1. In germline, CDR1 is MNHNY, CDR2 SVGAGI (reference sequence). Germline trimming cut 5 bases from V and 5 bases from J; bases unmatched to any gene: 9. The CDR3 contains 15 residues. The CDR3 is CASSGRQGATNEQYF. The DNA for the CDR3 is TGTGCCAGCAGTGGGCGACAGGGGGCCACAAACGAGCAGTACTTC.

This clone showed up just a few times. This chain joins TRBV27 and TRBJ2-1; D possibly corresponds to TRBD2 (6 bases). The germline V gene encodes CDR1 MNHEY and CDR2 SMNVEV (reference sequence). Trimming stripped 6 bases from V and 0 bases from J, with 12 bases between. CDR3 length: 15 amino acids. The DNA for the CDR3 is TGTGCCAGCAGGCTCGGCGGGGTCTCCTACAATGAGCAGTTCTTC. The encoded protein is CASRLGGVSYNEQFF.

This clone has more than one count but fewer than ten. The chain links TRBV9 to TRBJ1-5; tentative D call: TRBD1 (6 bases). V gave up 3 bases and J gave up 4 bases, with 8 bases separating them. Germline V gene sequence: CDR1 SGDLS, CDR2 YYNGEE. The CDR3 sequence is 13 residues long. CDR3 loop: CASSAQGNQPQHF. CDR3 DNA sequence: TGTGCCAGCAGCGCCCAGGGGAATCAGCCCCAGCATTTT.